Following are 10 T cell receptor beta chains from one sample sequenced in a study of human T cells and chemical hapten exposure. The time point is: patch test 1, 2 weeks after DPC sensitization. Sample treatment: therapeutic diphenylcyclopropenone sensitization with weekly scalp DPC. TCRdb re-called the RACE reads through MiXCR, storing one row per CDR3 protein. The table includes roughly 180,000 distinct CDR3 sequences, about a fifth detected once. Specimen: whole blood, collected in connection with sensitization to the hapten diphenylcyclopropenone (DPC). All receptors come from a woman between 45 and 60 years old with alopecia areata. Some clones in this sample may be carry-over from other donors' samples.

This clonotype was found a few times. The CDR3 nucleotides read TGCAGCGCCGGGGAGGGATCGGGCAATCAGCCCCAGCATTTT. Translated: CSAGEGSGNQPQHF. The chain has TRBV29-1 and TRBJ1-5; D call uncertain. The V end was cut by 7 bases, the J end by 2 bases, with 15 bases between. Per the germline V gene, CDR1 is SQVTM and CDR2 is ANQGSEA. CDR3 length equals 14 residues.

V and J are TRBV10-3 and TRBJ2-1, with TRBD2 identical over 8 bases. The CDR3 runs 15 residues. J was trimmed by 1 base and V by 2 bases; bases with no gene match: 1. Germline CDR1 ENHRY, CDR2 SYGVKD. CDR3 sequence: CAISETSGSYNEQFF. The CDR3 DNA is TGTGCCATCAGTGAGACTAGCGGTTCCTACAATGAGCAGTTCTTC.

V and J are TRBV5-1 and TRBJ2-2; TRBD1 is a possible D gene (5 bases). V was cut by 4 bases and J by 4 bases, with 14 bases left in between. This CDR3 has 15 residues. Germline values: CDR1 SGHRS, CDR2 YFSETQ. CDR3: CASSPLVQGTGELFF. The CDR3 bases are TGCGCCAGCAGCCCCCTAGTTCAGGGCACCGGGGAGCTGTTTTTT. Full variable domain (rest looked up from reference TRBV5-1 and TRBJ2-2): KAGVTQTPRYLIKTRGQQVTLSCSPISGHRSVSWYQQTPGQGLQFLFEYFSETQRNKGNFPGRFSGRQFSNSRSEMNVSTLELGDSALYLCASSPLVQGTGELFFGEGSRLTVL.

V usage is TRBV29-1 and J usage is TRBJ2-7; TRBD2 agrees at 15 bases. From germline, CDR1 is SQVTM and CDR2 ANQGSEA. The CDR3 loop spans 15 amino acids. The V gene end was trimmed by 4 bases and the J gene end by 2 bases; junction bases not matched to a gene: 3. The CDR3 sequence is CSVVRTSGRAYEQYF. The CDR3 bases are TGCAGCGTTGTCAGGACTAGCGGGAGGGCCTACGAGCAGTACTTC.

The CDR3 reads CASSSGTSGYNEQFF. The DNA of the CDR3 is TGTGCCAGCAGTTCCGGGACTAGCGGTTACAATGAGCAGTTCTTC. The chain joins TRBV27 to TRBJ2-1; 11 bases line up with TRBD2. The CDR3 is 15 residues long. CDR1 MNHEY and CDR2 SMNVEV come from the germline V gene (reference sequence). V lost 4 bases and J lost 4; bases outside the gene matches: 3.

This sequence joins TRBV12-3 or TRBV12-4 and TRBJ2-7; 8 bases line up with TRBD1. This CDR3 region has 12 residues. V was clipped by 10 bases and J by 1 base; unmatched bases: 3. As DNA, the CDR3 is TGTGCCACGGGGACAGGTTCCTACGAGCAGTACTTC. It yields the protein CATGTGSYEQYF.

There are a few counts of this clonotype. The J gene is TRBJ2-1, the V gene TRBV2, with D unclear. The CDR3 has 12 residues. Germline V gene sequence: CDR1 SNHLY, CDR2 FYNNEI. V was clipped by 0 bases and J by 6 bases, with 3 bases between them. The CDR3 nucleotides are TGTGCCAGCAGTGAAGCCGGCAATGAGCAGTTCTTC. It specifies CASSEAGNEQFF.

The gene calls are TRBV2 and TRBJ1-6; tentatively, D is TRBD1 (6 bases). This CDR3 contains 16 residues. Germline V lookup: CDR1 SNHLY, CDR2 FYNNEI. V was pared by 5 bases and J by 13 bases, with 24 bases between. The CDR3 bases are TGTGCCAGCAGTCCGATACAAAACAGGGACCGCATCCCCCTCCACTTT. It is translated as CASSPIQNRDRIPLHF.

This clonotype came up a few times. The chain couples TRBV9 to TRBJ2-1; the match to TRBD2 covers 14 bases. The CDR3 runs 15 residues. J was trimmed by 8 bases and V by 4 bases; bases with no gene match: 5. Germline CDR1 reads SGDLS; CDR2 reads YYNGEE. The chain's CDR3 is CASSTTSGRAHEQFF. DNA of the CDR3: TGTGCCAGCAGCACGACTAGCGGGAGGGCGCATGAGCAGTTCTTC.

This clonotype was observed a handful of times. The J gene is TRBJ2-3, the V gene TRBV2, with D tentatively TRBD1 or TRBD2 (5 bases each). V was clipped by 10 bases and J by 6 bases, with 23 bases between them. The CDR3 consists of 15 residues. CDR1 and CDR2 (germline): SNHLY, FYNNEI. The CDR3 loop reads CATTETITGRDTQYF. The DNA for the CDR3 is TGTGCCACCACCGAGACTATCACAGGTCGGGATACGCAGTATTTT.